This record looks at one TCR beta chain sequence and its context. Its matching antigen is unknown. The ends lost 1 base at V and 4 bases at J; junction bases unmatched: 6. The CDR3 sequence is 16 residues long. Germline V gene data show CDR1 as SGHTA and CDR2 as FQGNSA. Those donating, healthy Caucasian individuals from Russia, were aged roughly 6 to 100. These data come from a study of blood T cells in healthy people across ages. For the second PCR, which ran for about 7 to 11 cycles, a sample-barcoded 5' primer and a J-beta primer mix were used. A single record per CDR3 protein comes from TCRdb applying MiXCR to the 5' RACE reads. This sample has 580,000 or so distinct CDR3 sequences, with under 55% found just once. Study findings and constraints: Diversity estimates from one million T cells were considered underestimates.

The clonotype comes from a man older than 75 in good health. The sequenced sample consisted of blood. The chain has TRBV7-2 and TRBJ2-2; TRBD2 matches 7 bases. The CDR3 sequence: CASSLVLGGITGELFF. The CDR3 nucleotides read TGTGCCAGCAGCTTAGTCTTGGGGGGGATCACCGGGGAGCTGTTTTTT.